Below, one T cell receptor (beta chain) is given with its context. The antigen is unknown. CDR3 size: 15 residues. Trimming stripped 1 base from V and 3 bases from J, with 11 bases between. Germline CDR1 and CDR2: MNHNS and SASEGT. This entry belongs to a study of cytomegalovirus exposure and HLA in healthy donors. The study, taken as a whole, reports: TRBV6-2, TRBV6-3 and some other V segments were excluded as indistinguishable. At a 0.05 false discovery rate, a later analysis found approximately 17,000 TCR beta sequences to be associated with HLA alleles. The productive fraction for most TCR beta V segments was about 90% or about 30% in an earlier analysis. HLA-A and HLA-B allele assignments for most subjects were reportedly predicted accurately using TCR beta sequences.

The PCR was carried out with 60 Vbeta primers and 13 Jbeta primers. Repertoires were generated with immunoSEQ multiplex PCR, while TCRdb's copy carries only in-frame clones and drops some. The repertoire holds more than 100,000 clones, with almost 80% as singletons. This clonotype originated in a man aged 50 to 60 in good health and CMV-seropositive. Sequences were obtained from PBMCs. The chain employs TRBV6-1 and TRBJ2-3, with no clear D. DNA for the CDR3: TGTGCCAGCAGTGAAGGAAATAGTAGAACAGATACGCAGTATTTT. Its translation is CASSEGNSRTDTQYF.